These 21 T cell receptor beta chains share one sample of origin, sequenced in a study of CXCR3-negative and CXCR3-positive naive CD8 T cells (dated by TCRdb to the late 2010s). Their target antigens are unknown. Instrument used: NextSeq 550. The Human TCR Profiling Kit (MiLaboratory) was used to make UMI-labeled 5' RACE TRB cDNA libraries. Each entry corresponds to one CDR3 protein sequence from reads that TCRdb reprocessed, and DNA is not given. The table of this sample itemizes approximately 98,000 distinct CDR3 sequences. The leading ten clones occupy 0.85% to 1.4% of the sample. Study-wide conclusions, independent of this receptor: TRB CDR3s from CXCR3-positive naive cells showed higher hydrophobicity (lower Kidera factor 4), lower energy, and higher strength and volume indices than CXCR3-negative naive cells.

Sequencing was performed on naive CXCR3+ CD8+ T cells from blood. The sample's cell subset or site, from its label and the paper: CD45RO-CCR7+CD27+CD95- naive CD8+ T cells expressing CXCR3 (TNR3+). The source is a human donor in good health. Some clones in this sample may be carry-over from other donors' samples.

This sequence joins TRBV20-1 and TRBJ2-7; checking the TCRdb D call of TRBD1 is not possible without DNA. Germline values: CDR1 DFQATT, CDR2 SNEGSKA (reference sequence). The CDR3 extends over 14 amino acids. The CDR3 protein is CSARDMDRTYEQYF.

V is TRBV6-5 and J is TRBJ2-7; lacking DNA, the TRBD1 call made by TCRdb goes unchecked. This CDR3 spans 13 amino acids. The germline gives CDR1 MNHEY, CDR2 SVGAGI. The CDR3 region is CASSWGRVNEQYF.

The chain employs TRBV6-5 and TRBJ2-2. The CDR3 spans 12 residues. Germline V lookup: CDR1 MNHEY, CDR2 SVGAGI. The CDR3 reads CATRTYTGELFF.

The CDR3 protein is CASRGVGQYNEQFF. The V gene is TRBV7-9, the J gene TRBJ2-1; as DNA is missing, the TRBD1 call by TCRdb cannot be tested. Germline CDR1 SEHNR, CDR2 FQNEAQ (reference sequence). CDR3 size: 14 residues.

The chain is built from TRBV29-1 and TRBJ2-7; the D call of TRBD2 rests on TCRdb alone, since no DNA is present to check it. CDR1 and CDR2 from the germline V gene are SQVTM and ANQGSEA. This CDR3 spans 16 amino acids. CDR3 protein: CSAQLLLAGSSYEQYF.

The chain is built from TRBV27 and TRBJ2-1; no DNA is available, so the TRBD2 call from TCRdb remains unchecked. This CDR3 region has 15 residues. Per germline, CDR1 MNHEY and CDR2 SMNVEV (reference sequence). The CDR3 is CASGHGAGGYNEQFF.

The chain joins TRBV29-1 to TRBJ2-5; TCRdb proposes TRBD2, but this gene call is untestable without DNA. Germline V CDR1 and CDR2: SQVTM, ANQGSEA. This CDR3 is 14 amino acids long. The CDR3 loop reads CSVGLAGGQETQYF.

The chain has TRBV5-1 and TRBJ1-4; the TCRdb call, TRBD1, lacks DNA for checking. Germline loops: CDR1 SGHRS, CDR2 YFSETQ. The CDR3 covers 16 residues. CDR3 protein: CASTPSLSFLNEKLFF. Drawing the rest from reference TRBV5-1 and TRBJ1-4, the complete variable domain is KAGVTQTPRYLIKTRGQQVTLSCSPISGHRSVSWYQQTPGQGLQFLFEYFSETQRNKGNFPGRFSGRQFSNSRSEMNVSTLELGDSALYLCASTPSLSFLNEKLFFGSGTQLSVL.

This chain uses TRBV30 with TRBJ2-7; TCRdb gives TRBD1 as the D gene, but with no DNA this cannot be confirmed. Germline CDR1 is GTSNPN and CDR2 is SVGIG (reference sequence). The CDR3 runs 14 residues. Here the CDR3 reads CAWSGPGRGYEQYF.

This CDR3 reads CASSQGTWTEAFF. The chain employs TRBV19 and TRBJ1-1; TCRdb lists TRBD1, though no DNA is available to test this call. Germline loops: CDR1 LNHDA, CDR2 SQIVND (reference sequence). The CDR3 contains 13 residues.

The chain couples TRBV7-9 to TRBJ2-7. Germline CDR1 SEHNR, CDR2 FQNEAQ (reference sequence). The CDR3 covers 11 residues. CDR3 sequence: CASSLGLKQYF.

The genes are TRBV15 and TRBJ2-3; lacking DNA, the TRBD2 call made by TCRdb goes unchecked. This CDR3 is 14 amino acids long. The germline gives CDR1 LNHNV, CDR2 YYDKDF (reference sequence). This CDR3 reads CATGTSGGADTQYF.

V gene TRBV6-2 or TRBV6-3 combines with J gene TRBJ2-7. Germline assignment: CDR1 MNHEY and CDR2 SVGEGT. This CDR3 contains 12 residues. This chain's CDR3 is CASHRWGYEQYF.

The chain employs TRBV7-6 and TRBJ2-3; with no DNA, the TCRdb D assignment of TRBD2 cannot be verified. The CDR3 contains 17 residues. Germline V gene data show CDR1 as SGHVS and CDR2 as FNYEAQ. This CDR3 reads CASSPAVRGLETDTQYF.

The chain couples TRBV20-1 to TRBJ2-1. This CDR3 spans 12 amino acids. Germline lookup yields CDR1 DFQATT and CDR2 SNEGSKA (reference sequence). The CDR3 sequence is CSVEVPTHEQFF.

This rearrangement joins TRBV10-3 to TRBJ1-1. This CDR3 comprises 17 residues. Germline V gene data show CDR1 as ENHRY and CDR2 as SYGVKD. CDR3 sequence: CAISEPRTGRLNTEAFF.

The rearrangement links TRBV29-1 to TRBJ2-5; checking the TCRdb D call of TRBD1 is not possible without DNA. Germline V gene sequence: CDR1 SQVTM, CDR2 ANQGSEA. The CDR3 has 14 amino acids. This CDR3 reads CSVDVEGLQETQYF.

This sequence joins TRBV21-1 and TRBJ2-7; no DNA is available, so the TRBD2 call from TCRdb remains unchecked. TRBV21-1 is marked as a pseudogene. This CDR3 spans 13 amino acids. The CDR3 sequence: CASSTRLPYEQYF.

The chain is built from TRBV7-9 and TRBJ2-7; TCRdb's D call, TRBD1, is unchecked because there is no DNA. CDR1 SEHNR and CDR2 FQNEAQ come from the germline V gene (reference sequence). This CDR3 spans 14 amino acids. The CDR3 sequence is CASSDRQGSYEQYF.

V usage is TRBV7-2 and J usage is TRBJ1-1. From germline, CDR1 is SGHTA and CDR2 FQGNSA. The CDR3 is 14 amino acids. CDR3 in amino acids: CASSLFLGNTEAFF.

The chain couples TRBV29-1 to TRBJ2-7; TCRdb calls TRBD1, which cannot be checked without DNA. CDR1 and CDR2 (germline): SQVTM, ANQGSEA. The CDR3 spans 11 residues. The CDR3 sequence: CSVELGVEQYF.